The count of the clone carrying this T cell receptor beta chain is one. What it recognizes is unknown. This sample was taken from a study of T cell responses to AZD1222 COVID-19 vaccine. Here immunoSEQ multiplex PCR was the method, and the copy in TCRdb shows in-frame clones only, minus some. The top ten hold roughly 1.4% of the sample, which has some 190,000 clones, 85% to 95% seen once. This CDR3 has 12 residues. V dropped 4 bases and J dropped 4 bases, with 5 bases sitting between them. Germline V CDR1 and CDR2: MDHEN, SYDVKM. Study outcomes and limitations: Nearly half of the spike-specific TCRs reportedly recognize variant regions that carry no mutations. Once two AZD1222 doses were given, Spike-specific TCR breadth and depth went up. White British ancestry dominated among donors, who included more females, and clonal diversity was possibly underestimated. Repertoire collection took place solely once the T cell response had peaked.

The starting material was peripheral blood, obtained on day 0 of AZD1222 vaccination. The V call is TRBV28, the J call TRBJ1-5; D is unresolved. This TCR was sampled from an adult in good health. CDR3 DNA: TGTGCCAGCAGTTACAGAAATCAGCCCCAGCATTTT. Translation: CASSYRNQPQHF. The complete variable domain, with remaining parts taken from reference TRBV28 and TRBJ1-5, reads DVKVTQSSRYLVKRTGEKVFLECVQDMDHENMFWYRQDPGLGLRLIYFSYDVKMKEKGDIPEGYSVSREKKERFSLILESASTNQTSMYLCASSYRNQPQHFGDGTRLSIL.